This T cell receptor (beta chain) is from a study of identical twins. The V and J ends lost 3 bases and 8 bases respectively, with 14 bases between them. Germline loops: CDR1 SNHLY, CDR2 FYNNEI. The CDR3 contains 14 residues. TCRdb reprocessed the 5' RACE reads with MiXCR, giving one entry per CDR3 protein. The sample lists roughly 350,000 distinct CDR3 sequences, approximately 8.7% occurring once. This rearrangement joins TRBV2 to TRBJ2-4; a possible D gene is TRBD2 (5 bases). This receptor was taken from a woman aged 50 to 65 in good health. The sample was naive T cells sorted from blood. The CDR3 DNA is TGTGCCAGCAGTGACAAGCGGCGCTCTGACATTCAGTACTTC. It specifies CASSDKRRSDIQYF.